At least ten counts were recorded for the clone carrying this TCR beta chain. This entry is derived from a study of T cells in Graves' hyperthyroidism and ophthalmopathy. RNA transcripts served as the template for amplifying TCR beta CDR3 regions. Carried out on the TCR CDR3, a first-round RT-PCR used the HTBI primer set. TCRdb called the multiplex PCR reads again in MiXCR, with one record for every CDR3 protein. In the table there are 700,000 to 850,000 distinct CDR3 sequences, roughly a third of which are singletons. Based on clinical symptoms, serum thyroxine and TRAb, thyroid ultrasound and orbital computed tomography, diagnoses were reached. Fresh peripheral blood, approximately 10 ml, was the source of the PBMCs. The CDR3 has 15 amino acids. Germline values: CDR1 ENHRY, CDR2 SYGVKD. V trimming: 8 bases; J trimming: 0 bases; junction bases outside the gene matches: 8.

Sequencing was carried out using blood. The V and J genes are TRBV10-3 and TRBJ2-7; 9 bases align to TRBD1. The sequence was obtained from a woman aged 40 to 50 with Graves' hyperthyroidism. CDR3 loop: CAIRDPTGGSYEQYF. The CDR3 DNA is TGTGCCATCCGCGACCCGACAGGGGGCTCCTACGAGCAGTACTTC.